This T cell receptor beta chain comes out of a study of beta chain features in type 1 diabetes. Background on the study: What patients shared with healthy donors was a similar profile of age, gender and cell yields.

As every portion of the isolated RNA was reverse transcribed, the sequencing read expressed TCRB transcripts. The repertoire was sequenced with immunoSEQ multiplex PCR; TCRdb's copy has only in-frame clones and lacks some. The sample consists of around 250,000 clones, around 13% of them appearing once. A note on this clone: Its specificity is unknown.

The CDR3 has 13 residues. Germline V gives CDR1 MNHNS, CDR2 SASEGT. V lost 7 bases and J lost 8, with 17 bases in between. Study-wide results and caveats: Shortening that was moderate but significant affected the TCRB CDR3s of Type 1 diabetes patients in all four CD4+ subsets.

Input material: naive CD4+ T cells from blood. The receptor comes from a man aged 25 to 45 with type 1 diabetes. The chain uses TRBV6-1 and TRBJ1-1; D remains ambiguous. The CDR3 DNA is TGTGCCAGCACCCCATGGGCCCAGAGAGAAGCTTTCTTT. Protein sequence: CASTPWAQREAFF.